Listed here is a single T cell receptor (beta chain). Its antigen is as yet unknown. No culture or expansion preceded analysis of these blood cells. The sample belongs to a study of neoadjuvant anti-PD-1 for oral cavity cancer. Across the study: Non-progressing patients received a fourth nivolumab dose near day 43, then surgery on days 50-56. Findings and caveats of the study: Treg/Th17 ratio rose with pretreatment blood and fell with post-treatment tumor TCRbeta clonality.

The CDR3 extends over 14 amino acids. Germline assignment: CDR1 SGHRS and CDR2 YFSETQ. Between the trimmed V and J ends, which lost 0 bases and 0 bases, there was a span of 7 bases. Sequenced by immunoSEQ multiplex PCR; TCRdb stores in-frame clones only, minus some. Of some 15,000 clones in the sample, about 70% are singletons; the top ten hold just under 3%. The sequencing used PBMCs, collected before nivolumab (anti-PD-1) treatment. This clonotype originated in a person aged 35-79 years with oral cavity squamous cell carcinoma. The chain uses TRBV5-1 and TRBJ2-7, with D possibly matching TRBD1 (6 bases). The CDR3 loop is CASSLGDISYEQYF. DNA for the CDR3: TGCGCCAGCAGCTTGGGGGACATCTCCTACGAGCAGTACTTC.